The rows below give T cell receptor beta chains drawn from one sample of a study of early stage breast cancer tumors. Clones were read by immunoSEQ multiplex PCR, and TCRdb kept only the in-frame ones, dropping some. The sample has fewer than 35,000 clones; 55% to 75% are singletons. Source material: blood. These receptors came from a person aged 45 to 60 with breast cancer. CDR3s include the opening cysteine and the closing phenylalanine or tryptophan. D genes are given only for firm matches. Rows may omit the clone size; those that give it use once, few, many or a size class.

TRBJ2-7 | . | . | TRBV7-2 | CASPPAGYEQYF | TGTGCCAGCCCGCCGGCGGGCTACGAGCAGTACTTC
TRBJ1-2 | . | few | TRBV6-5 | CASSYQASAGGYTF | TGTGCCAGCAGTTACCAGGCATCAGCAGGGGGCTACACCTTC
TRBJ2-7 | TRBD2 | . | TRBV28 | CASRPRGGRMDEQYF | TGTGCCAGCAGACCTCGTGGCGGGAGGATGGACGAGCAGTACTTC
TRBJ2-7 | . | . | TRBV6-5 | CASRDGIKQYF | TGTGCCAGCAGGGATGGTATCAAGCAGTACTTC
TRBJ2-3 | . | many | TRBV7-3 | CASSPVGGTDTQYF | TGTGCCAGCAGCCCCGTGGGAGGAACGGATACGCAGTATTTT
TRBJ2-7 | . | once | TRBV6-1 | CASSVEGQDEQYF | TGTGCCAGCAGTGTTGAGGGGCAGGACGAGCAGTACTTC
TRBJ2-6 | . | few | TRBV18 | CASSPNQANVLTF | TGTGCCAGCTCACCAAACCAGGCCAACGTCCTGACTTTC
TRBJ2-2 | . | . | TRBV10-3 | CAISGGAGTGSGELFF | TGTGCCATCTCCGGGGGGGCCGGGACAGGGAGCGGGGAGCTGTTTTTT
TRBJ2-7 | TRBD2 | . | TRBV5-1 | CASSLRTSGKKNEQYF | TGCGCCAGCAGCTTGCGCACTAGCGGGAAGAAAAACGAGCAGTACTTC
TRBJ2-1 | TRBD2 | few | TRBV2 | CASSPGAGAVEQFF | TGTGCCAGCAGTCCCGGAGCGGGAGCGGTTGAGCAGTTCTTC
TRBJ2-3 | . | . | TRBV5-1 | CASSLPAGEADTQYF | TGCGCCAGCAGCTTGCCGGCAGGGGAGGCAGATACGCAGTATTTT
TRBJ1-1 | . | . | TRBV7-6 | CASSSRPGTGLTEAFF | TGTGCCAGCAGCTCTCGTCCCGGGACGGGTTTGACTGAAGCTTTCTTT
TRBJ1-2 | TRBD1 | . | TRBV30 | CAWNGRRGQGALYGYTF | TGTGCCTGGAACGGTCGTCGGGGACAGGGTGCCCTATATGGCTACACCTTC
TRBJ2-7 | TRBD1 | . | TRBV5-1 | CASSLGGWGTGAFYEQYF | TGCGCCAGCAGCTTGGGGGGTTGGGGGACAGGGGCCTTCTACGAGCAGTACTTC
TRBJ2-3 | . | once | TRBV9 | CASSVGPTDTQYF | TGTGCCAGCAGCGTAGGACCCACAGATACGCAGTATTTT
TRBJ2-1 | . | few | TRBV11-2 | CASSLGAGLSNEQFF | TGTGCCAGCAGCTTAGGCGCAGGCCTCTCCAATGAGCAGTTCTTC
TRBJ2-7 | . | . | TRBV5-6 | CASSSTGIEQYF | TGTGCCAGCAGCTCAACAGGGATCGAGCAGTACTTC
TRBJ1-1 | . | few | TRBV5-4 | CASSSRVNTEAFF | TGTGCCAGCAGTTCGAGGGTTAACACTGAAGCTTTCTTT
TRBJ2-3 | . | few | TRBV7-9 | CASSLSQGDTQYF | TGTGCCAGCAGCTTATCCCAAGGAGATACGCAGTATTTT
TRBJ2-7 | TRBD1 | . | TRBV5-1 | CASSLVHRDRLIGQYF | TGCGCCAGCAGCTTGGTGCACCGGGACAGGCTGATCGGGCAGTACTTC
TRBJ2-7 | TRBD2 | . | TRBV12-5 | CASGSAGGGDEQYF | TGTGCTAGTGGTTCAGCGGGAGGGGGCGACGAGCAGTACTTC
TRBJ1-5 | . | . | TRBV5-4 | CASSLRRVNQPQHF | TGTGCCAGCAGCTTGCGCAGGGTCAATCAGCCCCAGCATTTT
TRBJ2-3 | TRBD2 | . | TRBV5-1 | CASSQFQTSGITDTQYF | TGCGCCAGCAGCCAATTCCAGACTAGCGGTATCACAGATACGCAGTATTTT
TRBJ2-2 | TRBD2 | . | TRBV5-1 | CASSFTSGSTGELFF | TGCGCCAGCAGCTTTACTAGCGGGAGCACCGGGGAGCTGTTTTTT
TRBJ2-1 | . | . | TRBV11-3 | CASSQMSREQFF | TGTGCCAGCAGTCAGATGAGCCGGGAGCAGTTCTTC
TRBJ1-2 | . | . | TRBV28 | CASSFSSRDIYGYTF | TGTGCCAGCAGTTTTTCTTCTCGGGACATCTATGGCTACACCTTC
TRBJ2-3 | TRBD2 | . | TRBV20-1 | CSARGTSSQYF | TGCAGTGCTAGGGGGACTAGTTCGCAGTATTTT
TRBJ1-3 | . | . | TRBV7-8 | CASSLGISGNTIYF | TGTGCCAGCAGCCTAGGGATCTCTGGAAACACCATATATTTT
TRBJ2-1 | . | . | TRBV19 | CASSINGDSSYNEQFF | TGTGCCAGTAGTATAAACGGGGATAGCTCCTACAATGAGCAGTTCTTC
TRBJ2-1 | TRBD2 | . | TRBV7-9 | CASSSLSSGSSNEQFF | TGTGCCAGCAGCTCCCTAAGTAGCGGGAGCTCCAATGAGCAGTTCTTC
TRBJ2-7 | TRBD2 | . | TRBV5-5 | CASSLGPRGFAGGGSYEQYF | TGTGCCAGCAGCTTGGGTCCTCGGGGCTTTGCGGGAGGGGGCTCCTACGAGCAGTACTTC
TRBJ1-5 | . | . | TRBV2 | CASSDRYYSNQPQHF | TGTGCCAGCTCTGACCGATACTATAGCAATCAGCCCCAGCATTTT
TRBJ2-7 | . | . | TRBV5-4 | CASSFFQGEQYF | TGTGCCAGCAGCTTTTTCCAGGGCGAGCAGTACTTC
TRBJ1-1 | . | . | TRBV2 | CASRDSTFNTEAFF | TGTGCCAGCAGGGACAGTACATTCAACACTGAAGCTTTCTTT
TRBJ2-1 | TRBD2 | . | TRBV27 | CASSSNSGGDNEQFF | TGTGCCAGCAGTTCCAATAGCGGGGGGGACAATGAGCAGTTCTTC
TRBJ1-1 | . | . | TRBV18 | CASSPPQGITEAFF | TGTGCCAGCTCACCACCGCAGGGGATCACTGAAGCTTTCTTT
TRBJ2-7 | . | . | TRBV20-1 | CSVHQGSEQYF | TGCAGTGTTCACCAGGGTTCCGAGCAGTACTTC
TRBJ2-7 | TRBD2 | . | TRBV13 | CASSLGLAVLSYEQYF | TGTGCCAGCAGCCTCGGACTAGCGGTTCTCTCCTACGAGCAGTACTTC
TRBJ2-3 | . | few | TRBV7-3 | CASSLTGSGPTDTQYF | TGTGCCAGCAGCTTAACCGGGTCGGGACCTACAGATACGCAGTATTTT
TRBJ2-2 | TRBD2 | . | TRBV5-1 | CASSFQAGGPGELFF | TGCGCCAGCAGCTTCCAAGCGGGAGGGCCCGGGGAGCTGTTTTTT
TRBJ2-3 | . | . | TRBV19 | CASRDLAFTDTQYF | TGTGCCAGTAGGGACCTAGCGTTCACAGATACGCAGTATTTT
TRBJ1-1 | . | . | TRBV29-1 | CSVAGRADTEAFF | TGCAGCGTTGCGGGAAGAGCGGACACTGAAGCTTTCTTT
TRBJ2-4 | TRBD2 | . | TRBV15 | CAVAGTSDVAKNIQYF | TGTGCGGTCGCCGGGACTAGCGATGTAGCCAAAAACATTCAGTACTTC
TRBJ1-5 | . | few | TRBV2 | CASSEVLSNQPQHF | TGTGCCAGCAGTGAAGTTTTGAGCAATCAGCCCCAGCATTTT
TRBJ2-6 | TRBD1 | . | TRBV5-1 | CASSYKGTASSGANVLTF | TGCGCCAGCAGCTATAAAGGGACAGCTAGCTCTGGGGCCAACGTCCTGACTTTC